This T cell receptor (beta chain) was profiled in a study of cytomegalovirus exposure and HLA in healthy donors (dated 2017 in TCRdb). Background on the whole study: An earlier analysis of some 620 of the donors reported 276 Gb of sequence data and around 100 million unique TCR beta sequences obtained from around 190 million T cells. The number of typed donors differed by locus: roughly 620-630 for A, B, C, DRB1 and DQB1; 522 for DQA1; approximately 600 for DPA1; and approximately 450 for DPB1. Genome-wide SNP genotypes for about 55% of the roughly 670 donors were used in a later genetic analysis, which treated that subset as a discovery cohort. Donor age, sex, ethnicity and CMV serostatus were compiled alongside the repertoire data. All discovery cohort repertoires had been generated on a single sequencing platform. Roughly 310 gigabases of sequencing data and 70 million to 85 million unique TCR sequences were included in an early release covering about 600 HLA-typed donors. Among around 400 genotyped donors of the cohort, an average of approximately 200,000 unique TCR beta nucleotide sequences was sequenced per donor, of which roughly 18% were non-productive. To study patterns of TCR occurrence, a later analysis re-analyzed previously published TCR beta repertoires from hundreds of donors and added high-resolution HLA genotyping. Several DR-DQ haplotypes were handled as single units for association and clustering because linkage in the cohort was strong. The study aimed to test whether cataloging public T cell receptors could reveal signatures of past pathogen exposure. Along with the roughly 670-subject first cohort, a separate validation cohort of 120 different subjects was used. Rather than drawing on any new phenotypic data, the later analysis identified candidate immune exposures from TCR beta sequences and the way those sequences occurred across donors. Using immunosequencing, the study profiled T cell repertoires from 500 to 800 subjects and related those repertoires to cytomegalovirus serostatus. The genetic ancestry cluster associated with self-reported Caucasian donors included 80% to 90% of the 350 to 500 genotyped donors. In an earlier analysis of roughly 580 of the donors, high-throughput TCR beta sequencing was used to judge whether each TCR beta V gene segment behaved as functional or pseudogenic. The study combined high-throughput TCR immunosequencing, statistical association of individual TCRs with disease status, and machine learning to predict cytomegalovirus infection status. Both class I and class II loci were covered by HLA typing, at four-digit resolution. General study outcomes and caveats: In a later analysis, HLA-associated TCR beta chains showed more clonal expansion and lower generation probabilities than non-associated chains that were equally common. According to a later analysis, TCR association rates differed among HLA loci, with DRB1 alleles showing the most associated TCRs and HLA-C alleles showing the fewest. CMV serostatus was the only immune exposure information available for the cohort. Because HLA typing was unavailable for some donors at each locus, only the typed subset was used in association tests. A later analysis associated 16,951 TCR beta sequences with specific HLA alleles at a false discovery rate of 0.05. Only TCR beta chains were sequenced in this cohort, and the absence of alpha or paired-chain data limited detectable features. According to a later analysis, most CMV-associated TCR beta chains appeared to be HLA-restricted, and the HLA associations seemed to be driven largely by CMV exposure. Strong co-occurrence of HLA alleles, especially DR and DQ, made assigning TCR associations to individual alleles difficult. While some public TCRs were present in many individuals, most TCR sequences turned up only very rarely across donors. Linkage disequilibrium might explain the correlated functional status among segregating V segments, but an unknown experimental factor could not be ruled out. Presence/absence analyses assumed roughly uniform sequencing depth across donors, an assumption that may not hold. A later analysis reported that several top co-occurrence clusters appeared linked to parvovirus B19, influenza, CMV and Epstein-Barr virus. Compared with the 666-donor mean, donors in an Asian-associated ancestry cluster had fewer N-insertions in productive TCRs, according to a later genetic analysis. Three of the identified cytomegalovirus-associated TCR beta chains were confirmed in vitro to be specific for cytomegalovirus antigens. According to the authors, the approach could potentially be generalized to other disease states and immunological phenotypes. The study listed 164 TCR beta chains as associated with cytomegalovirus. In an earlier analysis of over 550 of the donors, most TCR beta V segments were observed in productive rearrangements about 90% or about 30% of the time, broadly matching IMGT annotations. A further reported finding was that TCR beta sequences accurately predicted the HLA-A and HLA-B alleles for most subjects in the first cohort. V-gene and J-gene trimming of TCR beta chains was associated with a missense DCLRE1C variant in a later genetic analysis, and the association was replicated in an independent cohort. A cluster of highly shared sequence variants was judged likely to be a technical artifact of the sequencing pipeline. The classifier was reported to diagnose cytomegalovirus status with high specificity and sensitivity in both the original and validation cohorts. Some IMGT-functional V segments, including TRBV6-2 and TRBV6-3, could not be told apart with the 87-base-pair reads, so those segments were excluded. The earlier analysis of around 600 of the donors excluded over 15 rarely observed V segments, including chromosome 9 orphons, because counts were too low.

With respect to this clone: Its antigen remains unidentified. The sample holds no much larger clone one base away, and base qualities are not on file.

Libraries were built with the immunoSEQ multiplex PCR assay. A mixture of 60 forward primers for TCR Vbeta segments and 13 reverse primers for TCR Jbeta segments was used in the multiplex PCR. Amplification of the CDR3 region of rearranged TCR beta genes was performed with a multiplex PCR assay on genomic DNA. The Illumina HiSeq System was used to sequence the amplified TCR beta libraries as 87-base-pair reads. In the paper's pipeline: In a later analysis, 70 million to 95 million unique TCR beta chains were counted across the 650 to 750 repertoires, and some 10 million of these chains were shared by at least two donors. A nearest-neighbor algorithm error-corrected the raw reads and collapsed the reads into unique sequences, merging closely related sequences to remove PCR and sequencing errors. CDR3 sequences were aligned to IMGT reference sequences to assign V, D and J gene segments. For a sequence to be retained, a match of at least six nucleotides to both a V gene segment and a J gene segment was required. Rearrangements were called productive when the CDR3 lacked stop codons and stayed in frame with V and J; all others were non-productive. Following IMGT convention, CDR3 was defined as the stretch from the second conserved V-encoded cysteine to the conserved J-encoded phenylalanine. The earlier analysis of approximately 500 of the donors excluded sequences that lacked an unambiguous match to a single V gene segment. In an earlier analysis of 587 of the donors, V segments were called functional above 56.7% productive rearrangements and were called segregating when the between-donor standard deviation exceeded 5%. A statistical classification framework was built to diagnose cytomegalovirus status from the catalog of TCR beta chain sequences. V and J gene assignment, in a later analysis, came from comparing TCR nucleotide sequences with IMGT/GENE-DB human TR gene sequences. In a later analysis, CDR3 sequences and most-parsimonious VDJ recombination scenarios were assigned using the TCRdist pipeline. In a later analysis, every TCR beta chain was defined by the combination of its CDR3 amino acid sequence and its V-gene family, and reads without a unique V-gene family were dropped. To address suspected cross-contamination and a sequencing artifact, a later analysis removed 592 highly shared, low-generation-probability nucleotide sequences. In a later analysis, a clonal expansion index for each public chain was calculated from normalized within-repertoire ranks of inferred template counts. Generation probabilities in a later analysis came from a VDJ recombination model fitted to out-of-frame rearrangements, and those results were checked against IGoR. A later analysis scored TCR-TCR, TCR-HLA and TCR-CMV co-occurrence with hypergeometric tests, applying a repertoire-size bias correction to TCR pairs. A later analysis estimated false discovery rates by permuting HLA or CMV assignments 20 times. In a later analysis, co-occurring TCRs were grouped using DBSCAN, with TCRdist sequence similarity added in when clustering inside HLA-allele-positive subsets. For co-occurrence clustering, repertoires with fewer than 30,000 or more than 120,000 public chains were excluded, along with four to six repertoires with anomalous nucleotide sharing. Entries here come from immuneACCESS through TCRdb and include only in-frame sequences with V and J called. Some clones fail to appear in such tables; in the studies checked, an unresolved V gene covers under half of the shortfall, and the cause of the remainder is unknown. That table is the source of V, J and clone size, and D and trimming were worked out from the DNA. The sample profile shows about 79,000 clones; 67% of them were found once. Clones ranked in the top ten supply around 7% of the sample.

The CDR3 has 15 amino acids, counting the end cysteine and phenylalanine. The kept DNA is CDR3 alone, 45 bases in frame from the first base. V and J lose 0 bases and 8 bases, and a span of 14 bases separates them. The CDR1 and CDR2 encoded by the germline V gene are SGDLS and YYNGEE. The cohort was made up of 500 to 800 healthy bone marrow donors. Cohort members were all nominally healthy when sampled, although unrecorded immune exposures were likely present. The donor tested CMV seropositive, placing the donor among the approximately 310 seropositive members of the cohort. A peripheral blood sample was collected from each donor, and TCR beta sequencing was performed on peripheral blood mononuclear cells. Genomic DNA was extracted from the blood cell samples with the Qiagen DNeasy Blood Extraction Kit.

The clonotype was recovered from a woman aged 45-65 years in good health and CMV-seropositive. Here the chain combines TRBV9 and TRBJ1-4; a weak D assignment points to TRBD1 (6 bases agree). Input material: PBMCs. DNA sequence: TGTGCCAGCAGCGTAGCAGGGGCGCCGGGAGAAAAACTGTTTTTT. Its protein product is CASSVAGAPGEKLFF.